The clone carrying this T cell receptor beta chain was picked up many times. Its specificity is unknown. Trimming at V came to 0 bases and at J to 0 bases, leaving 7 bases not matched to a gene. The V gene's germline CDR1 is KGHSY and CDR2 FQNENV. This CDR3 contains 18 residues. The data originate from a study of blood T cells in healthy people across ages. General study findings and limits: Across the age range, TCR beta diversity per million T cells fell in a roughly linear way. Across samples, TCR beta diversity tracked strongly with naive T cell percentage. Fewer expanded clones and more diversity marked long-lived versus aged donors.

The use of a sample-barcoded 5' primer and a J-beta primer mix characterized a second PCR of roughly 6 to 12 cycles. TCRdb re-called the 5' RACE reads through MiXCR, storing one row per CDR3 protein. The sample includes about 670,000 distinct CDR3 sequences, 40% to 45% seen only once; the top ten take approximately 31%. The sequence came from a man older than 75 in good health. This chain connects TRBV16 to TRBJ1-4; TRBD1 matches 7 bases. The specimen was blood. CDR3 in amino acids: CASSQSRQGRTTNEKLFF. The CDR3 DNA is TGTGCCAGCAGCCAATCGAGACAGGGACGAACAACTAATGAAAAACTGTTTTTT.